This T cell receptor (beta chain) was sequenced in a study of blood T cell repertoires in COVID-19. Study in general: PBMCs, B-cell-depleted T cells, or T cells were the source of the cDNA or gDNA that made up the material.

This clone was seen only once. Germline values: CDR1 MNHEY, CDR2 SVGAGI. Trimming at V came to 5 bases and at J to 6 bases, leaving 8 bases not matched to a gene. The CDR3 loop spans 14 amino acids. The method was immunoSEQ multiplex PCR; TCRdb's version includes in-frame clones alone and lacks a portion of them. This table holds about 300,000 clones, about nine tenths found once. This sequence was found in a woman in her twenties or thirties with COVID-19, enrolled during active disease. V gene TRBV6-5 combines with J gene TRBJ1-1; 8 bases match TRBD1. The specimen sequenced was peripheral blood. CDR3 loop: CASSRTGIVAEAFF. For the CDR3, the DNA is TGTGCCAGCAGTCGGACAGGGATTGTCGCTGAAGCTTTCTTT.